These 4 T cell receptor beta chains were sequenced from one sample in a study of blood T cell repertoires in COVID-19. Produced via immunoSEQ multiplex PCR; TCRdb's table is partial and in-frame only. Among under 75,000 clones listed, roughly three quarters were seen once. Sequencing used peripheral blood. These TCRs come from a woman in her 70s with acute or convalescent COVID-19.

The rearrangement uses TRBV14 and TRBJ2-3, with D possibly TRBD2 on 7 matching bases. This CDR3 is built from 15 residues. The V gene lost 2 bases and the J gene lost 4 bases, with 13 bases spanning the gap. CDR1 and CDR2 (germline): SGHDN, FVKESK. The CDR3 is CASSQRRGLADTQYF. DNA for the CDR3: TGTGCCAGCAGCCAAAGGCGGGGGCTGGCAGATACGCAGTATTTT.

V gene TRBV27 combines with J gene TRBJ1-1; no reliable D call. V was shortened by 5 bases and J by 0 bases, with 13 bases between the two germline ends. Germline V lookup: CDR1 MNHEY, CDR2 SMNVEV (reference sequence). There are 15 residues in the CDR3. The CDR3 DNA is TGTGCCAGCAGTGGTGCCAGGTATGTGAACACTGAAGCTTTCTTT. Protein sequence: CASSGARYVNTEAFF.

Only one count was recorded for this clone. The V call is TRBV10-3, the J call TRBJ1-6; a possible D gene is TRBD1 (6 bases). V gave up 10 bases and J gave up 9 bases, with 16 bases separating them. Per the germline V gene, CDR1 is ENHRY and CDR2 is SYGVKD. The CDR3 is 13 amino acids. CDR3 region: CATEAGAGSPLHF. CDR3 bases: TGTGCCACCGAGGCAGGGGCTGGTTCACCCCTCCACTTT.

V gene TRBV11-3 combines with J gene TRBJ2-3; 7 bases are a match to TRBD2. Germline lookup yields CDR1 SGHNT and CDR2 YENEEA. V was clipped by 9 bases and J by 1 base; unmatched bases: 7. CDR3 length: 14 amino acids. CDR3 sequence: CASRAGFGTDTQYF. CDR3 in DNA: TGTGCCAGTAGAGCGGGGTTCGGCACAGATACGCAGTATTTT.